The rows below give T cell receptor beta chains drawn from one sample of a study of blood T cell repertoires in COVID-19. Libraries were prepared by immunoSEQ multiplex PCR; TCRdb keeps only in-frame clonotypes and omits some of them. The sample yields more than 400,000 clones, roughly 87% seen once. Sequencing input: PBMCs or T cells enriched from blood (not recorded which). Receptors were obtained from a young woman who had recovered from COVID-19. Both conserved end residues are part of each CDR3. D genes are given only for firm matches. Clone size, where shown, is once, few, many, or a class for clones that have expanded.

TRBD2	TRBJ2-2	TRBV5-1	NA	CASSSGLAGEIRPGELFF	TGCGCCAGCAGCTCGGGACTAGCGGGGGAGATAAGGCCCGGGGAGCTGTTTTTT
TRBD2	TRBJ2-3	TRBV27	NA	CASSPGTSVTDTQYF	TGTGCCAGCAGTCCCGGGACTAGCGTCACAGATACGCAGTATTTT
NA	TRBJ1-1	TRBV30	NA	CACDRLNTEAFF	TGTGCCTGCGACAGACTCAACACTGAAGCTTTCTTT
NA	TRBJ1-2	TRBV5-4	NA	CASSPSLFNLSTYTF	TGTGCCAGCAGCCCATCCCTTTTCAATTTAAGCACCTACACCTTC
NA	TRBJ1-4	TRBV10-3	NA	CAIQTERGEKLFF	TGTGCCATACAGACGGAACGGGGGGAAAAACTGTTTTTT
NA	TRBJ2-3	TRBV20-1	NA	CSASSQSTDTQYF	TGCAGTGCCAGTAGTCAGAGCACAGATACGCAGTATTTT
NA	TRBJ1-1	TRBV12-5	few	CASGLGDSVQGRVNTEAFF	TGTGCTAGTGGTTTGGGCGACTCGGTACAGGGAAGGGTGAACACTGAAGCTTTCTTT
NA	TRBJ2-1	TRBV11-3	NA	CASSSQQGNEQFF	TGTGCCAGCAGCTCCCAACAGGGTAATGAGCAGTTCTTC
TRBD1	TRBJ1-2	TRBV5-4	NA	CASSSNGGTGGLYGYTF	TGTGCCAGCAGCTCTAATGGGGGGACAGGGGGCCTCTATGGCTACACCTTC
TRBD2	TRBJ2-1	TRBV2	NA	CASSVSGGADNEQFF	TGTGCCAGCAGTGTTAGCGGGGGGGCTGACAATGAGCAGTTCTTC
NA	TRBJ1-6	TRBV5-8	NA	CASSLAGNNSPLHF	TGTGCCAGCAGCTTGGCAGGGAATAATTCACCCCTCCACTTT
TRBD1	TRBJ1-6	TRBV15	NA	CATSSHPRTGGNSPLHF	TGTGCCACCAGCAGCCATCCACGGACAGGGGGCAATTCACCCCTCCACTTT
TRBD2	TRBJ2-1	TRBV18	NA	CASSLPGLAGVYNEQFF	TGTGCCAGCTCACTACCGGGACTAGCGGGGGTATACAATGAGCAGTTCTTC
TRBD1	TRBJ1-2	TRBV19	NA	CASTERDRYYGYTF	TGTGCCAGTACCGAGAGGGACAGGTATTATGGCTACACCTTC
TRBD1	TRBJ1-2	TRBV29-1	NA	CSVKQGANYGYTF	TGCAGCGTTAAACAGGGGGCTAACTATGGCTACACCTTC
TRBD1	TRBJ2-7	TRBV3-1/TRBV3-2	NA	CASSQTGTGVYEQYF	TGTGCCAGCAGCCAGACGGGGACAGGGGTGTACGAGCAGTACTTC
NA	TRBJ1-5	TRBV28	once	CASLSGGGNQPQHF	TGTGCCAGCTTGTCAGGAGGGGGCAATCAGCCCCAGCATTTT
NA	TRBJ1-3	TRBV19	NA	CASSISVSGNTIYF	TGTGCCAGTTCAATCTCAGTCTCTGGAAACACCATATATTTT
NA	TRBJ1-1	TRBV28	NA	CASSLGAGPTRTEAFF	TGTGCCAGCAGTTTAGGGGCAGGCCCAACGAGGACTGAAGCTTTCTTT
NA	TRBJ2-5	TRBV5-1	NA	CASSDGEETQYF	TGCGCCAGCAGCGACGGAGAAGAGACCCAGTACTTC
NA	TRBJ1-4	TRBV14	NA	CASSQDPDRSNEKLFF	TGTGCCAGCAGCCAAGACCCTGACAGATCTAATGAAAAACTGTTTTTT
TRBD1	TRBJ1-2	TRBV2	NA	CASRPGQDSYGYTF	TGTGCCAGCAGACCCGGACAGGACTCCTATGGCTACACCTTC
NA	TRBJ1-1	TRBV27	NA	CASSLSGGTGGETFF	TGTGCCAGCAGTTTATCGGGAGGGACTGGGGGTGAGACTTTCTTT
NA	TRBJ1-1	TRBV29-1	NA	CSVMGLVEGEKAFF	TGCAGCGTTATGGGATTGGTGGAGGGAGAGAAAGCTTTCTTT
NA	TRBJ1-2	TRBV24-1	NA	CATSDSQDRPYGYTF	TGTGCCACCAGTGATTCCCAAGACAGGCCATATGGCTACACCTTC
TRBD1	TRBJ1-1	TRBV7-9	NA	CASSPKTGSYTEAFF	TGTGCCAGCAGCCCCAAGACAGGGTCGTACACTGAAGCTTTCTTT
NA	TRBJ2-5	TRBV9	NA	CASSVVGGETQYF	TGTGCCAGCAGCGTGGTGGGGGGAGAGACCCAGTACTTC
NA	TRBJ1-1	TRBV19	NA	CASSISRATEAFF	TGTGCCAGTAGTATTTCCAGGGCCACTGAAGCTTTCTTT
TRBD1	TRBJ1-3	TRBV28	NA	CASSFRDSSSGNTIYF	TGTGCCAGCAGTTTCCGGGACAGCTCCTCTGGAAACACCATATATTTT
NA	TRBJ1-2	TRBV28	NA	CASSLRRTVGYGYTF	TGTGCCAGCAGTTTAAGGAGGACAGTTGGCTATGGCTACACCTTC
NA	TRBJ2-3	TRBV27	NA	CASSPPWGGRTDTQYF	TGTGCCAGCAGTCCACCATGGGGGGGCCGCACAGATACGCAGTATTTT
TRBD2	TRBJ2-1	TRBV9	NA	CASSVPSGGHSYNEQFF	TGTGCCAGCAGCGTACCTAGCGGGGGGCACTCCTACAATGAGCAGTTCTTC
NA	TRBJ1-1	TRBV5-1	NA	CASSRLMNTEAFF	TGCGCCAGCAGCCGACTCATGAACACTGAAGCTTTCTTT
TRBD2	TRBJ2-7	TRBV28	NA	CASSLAGGLSYEQYF	TGTGCCAGCAGTCTAGCGGGGGGCCTCTCCTACGAGCAGTACTTC
NA	TRBJ1-2	TRBV14	NA	CASSPAEGLFHGYTF	TGTGCCAGCAGCCCGGCGGAGGGATTGTTCCATGGCTACACCTTC
NA	TRBJ1-2	TRBV5-4	NA	CASSFDRGGYTF	TGTGCCAGCAGCTTTGACCGGGGGGGCTACACCTTC
NA	TRBJ2-7	TRBV28	NA	CASSPPTLSYEQYF	TGTGCCAGCAGTCCTCCGACACTCTCCTACGAGCAGTACTTC
NA	TRBJ1-5	TRBV6-5	NA	CASSSARDQPQHF	TGTGCCAGCAGCTCCGCGCGTGATCAGCCCCAGCATTTT
NA	TRBJ1-1	TRBV6-5	NA	CASTLQASLPEAFF	TGTGCCAGCACTCTACAGGCTTCTCTTCCTGAAGCTTTCTTT
TRBD1	TRBJ2-3	TRBV10-3	NA	CAIRRDRANRTDTQYF	TGTGCCATCAGACGCGACAGGGCTAATCGCACAGATACGCAGTATTTT
NA	TRBJ2-7	TRBV6-5	NA	CASSFQKGLGNEQYF	TGTGCCAGCAGTTTTCAGAAGGGGTTAGGGAACGAGCAGTACTTC
NA	TRBJ2-3	TRBV12-5	NA	CASGPEDTQYF	TGTGCTAGTGGGCCCGAGGATACGCAGTATTTT
NA	TRBJ2-7	TRBV2	NA	CASSLSGLGNEQYF	TGTGCCAGCAGTTTAAGCGGGCTCGGGAACGAGCAGTACTTC
TRBD2	TRBJ2-1	TRBV6-4	NA	CASSEPGLAGGNKQFF	TGTGCCAGCAGTGAGCCGGGCCTAGCGGGGGGGAACAAACAGTTCTTC
NA	TRBJ2-3	TRBV12-3/TRBV12-4	NA	CASTPTGTDTQYF	TGTGCCAGCACCCCGACAGGCACAGATACGCAGTATTTT
TRBD2	TRBJ2-3	TRBV2	few	CASIGRTSGGVQEGTQYF	TGTGCCAGCATTGGAAGGACTAGCGGGGGCGTGCAAGAGGGGACGCAGTATTTT
NA	TRBJ1-5	TRBV12-3/TRBV12-4	NA	CASSLTGDQPQHF	TGTGCCAGCAGTTTAACCGGGGATCAGCCCCAGCATTTT
TRBD2	TRBJ2-1	TRBV7-6	NA	CASSLVGGAHNEQFF	TGTGCCAGCAGCTTAGTCGGGGGGGCGCACAATGAGCAGTTCTTC
NA	TRBJ2-7	TRBV30	few	CAWTRAGTGYEQYF	TGTGCCTGGACACGGGCAGGAACAGGCTACGAGCAGTACTTC